The clone carrying this T cell receptor beta chain was found a few times. The antigen is undetermined. The data stem from a study of response to subunit inactivated influenza vaccine. Study observations and caveats: Each seasonal influenza vaccination recruits few new T cells, the authors suggested.

TCRdb passed the RT-PCR reads through MiXCR, listing each CDR3 protein once. The sample contains about 650,000 distinct CDR3 sequences, roughly 15% of which appear only once. V lost 0 bases, J lost 7 bases, and 5 bases stayed unmatched. The CDR3 extends over 14 amino acids. Germline-derived CDR1 and CDR2 are DFQATT and SNEGSKA (reference sequence). The chain links TRBV20-1 to TRBJ2-1, with 8 bases that match TRBD1. The sequence derives from a man aged 50-59 years who received an inactivated influenza vaccine. Sequences were derived from PBMCs from blood, sampled around 15 days before vaccination. The CDR3: CSARESQGANEQFF. Here the CDR3 DNA reads TGCAGTGCTAGAGAGTCCCAGGGGGCGAATGAGCAGTTCTTC.